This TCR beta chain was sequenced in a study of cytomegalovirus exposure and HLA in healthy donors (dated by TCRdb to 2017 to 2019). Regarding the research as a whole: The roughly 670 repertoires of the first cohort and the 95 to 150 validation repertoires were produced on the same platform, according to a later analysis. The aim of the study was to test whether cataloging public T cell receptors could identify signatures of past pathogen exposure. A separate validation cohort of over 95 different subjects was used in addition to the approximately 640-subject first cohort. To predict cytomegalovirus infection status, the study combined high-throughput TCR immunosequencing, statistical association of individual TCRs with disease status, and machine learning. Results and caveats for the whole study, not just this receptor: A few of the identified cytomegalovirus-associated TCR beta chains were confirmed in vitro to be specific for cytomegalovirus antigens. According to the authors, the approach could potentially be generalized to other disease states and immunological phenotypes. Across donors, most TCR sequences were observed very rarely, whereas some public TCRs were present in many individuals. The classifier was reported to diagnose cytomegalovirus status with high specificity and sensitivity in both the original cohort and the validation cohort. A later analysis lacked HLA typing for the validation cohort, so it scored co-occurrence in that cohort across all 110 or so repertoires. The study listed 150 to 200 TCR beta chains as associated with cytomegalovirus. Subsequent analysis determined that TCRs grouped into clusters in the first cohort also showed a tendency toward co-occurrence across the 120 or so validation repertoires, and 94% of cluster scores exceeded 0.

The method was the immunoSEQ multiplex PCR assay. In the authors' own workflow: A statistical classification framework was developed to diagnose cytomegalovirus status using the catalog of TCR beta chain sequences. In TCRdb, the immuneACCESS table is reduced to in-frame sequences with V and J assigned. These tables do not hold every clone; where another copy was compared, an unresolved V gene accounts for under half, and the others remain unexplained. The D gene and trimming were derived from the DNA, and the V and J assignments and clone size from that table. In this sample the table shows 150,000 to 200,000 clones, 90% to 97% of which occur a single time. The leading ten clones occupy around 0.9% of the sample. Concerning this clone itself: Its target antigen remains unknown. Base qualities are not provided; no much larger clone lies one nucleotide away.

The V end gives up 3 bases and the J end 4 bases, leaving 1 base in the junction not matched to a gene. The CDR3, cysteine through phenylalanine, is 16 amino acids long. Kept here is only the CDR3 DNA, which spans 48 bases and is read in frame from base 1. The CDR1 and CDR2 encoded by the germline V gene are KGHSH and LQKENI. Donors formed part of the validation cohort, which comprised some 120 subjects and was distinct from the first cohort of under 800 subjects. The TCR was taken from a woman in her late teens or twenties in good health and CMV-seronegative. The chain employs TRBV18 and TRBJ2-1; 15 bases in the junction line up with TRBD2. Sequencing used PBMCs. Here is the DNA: TGTGCCAGCTCACCCGGGACTAGCGGGGGGTACAATGAGCAGTTCTTC. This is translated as CASSPGTSGGYNEQFF.